These 12 T cell receptor beta chains were sequenced from one sample in a study of cytomegalovirus exposure and HLA in healthy donors. A multiplex PCR was run with 60 Vbeta primers and 13 Jbeta primers. Profiled with immunoSEQ multiplex PCR; TCRdb holds only in-frame clones, not every one. The sample has under 140,000 clones, about 90% seen once. The sample comprised PBMCs. The receptors were sampled from a man aged 40-55 years in good health and CMV-seronegative.

The chain joins TRBV15 to TRBJ1-6, with TRBD1 matching over 7 bases. V shed 5 bases, J shed 7 bases, and the junction held 14 bases outside the gene matches. CDR1 is LNHNV and CDR2 is YYDKDF in the germline V gene (reference sequence). This CDR3 region has 17 residues. CDR3 region: CATSRGTFGTANSPLHF. The CDR3 coding sequence is TGTGCCACCAGCCGCGGAACCTTCGGGACAGCAAATTCACCCCTCCACTTT.

The chain has TRBV6-1 and TRBJ2-7, with D tentatively TRBD1 (6 bases). Looked up from germline, CDR1 is MNHNS and CDR2 is SASEGT. Trimming left V 7 bases short and J 3 bases short, with 13 bases between. The CDR3 contains 13 residues. CDR3 DNA: TGTGCCAGCATGGGGAAAGGGGGCTACGAGCAGTACTTC. It encodes CASMGKGGYEQYF.

The chain links TRBV10-3 to TRBJ1-2, with D perhaps matching TRBD1 (5 bases). Germline CDR1 and CDR2: ENHRY and SYGVKD. V shed 4 bases and J shed 2 bases, with 8 bases lying between them. The CDR3 contains 13 residues. The CDR3 loop is CAISGDSNYGYTF. CDR3 nucleotide sequence: TGTGCCATCAGTGGTGACAGCAACTATGGCTACACCTTC.

This rearrangement joins TRBV7-2 to TRBJ1-2, with 9 nucleotides matching TRBD1. CDR1 is SGHTA and CDR2 is FQGNSA in the germline V gene. This CDR3 is 15 amino acids long. The J segment lost 1 base and the V segment lost 2 bases, leaving 2 bases of the junction unmatched. The CDR3 spells CASSLPDRGNYGYTF. The DNA for the CDR3 is TGTGCCAGCAGCTTACCGGACAGGGGTAACTATGGCTACACCTTC.

The chain links TRBV30 to TRBJ2-3, with a tentative D call TRBD1 (6 bases). This CDR3 has 13 amino acids. The ends were cut back, 6 bases at V and 2 bases at J, with 12 bases in the middle. Germline V lookup: CDR1 GTSNPN, CDR2 SVGIG (reference sequence). The DNA of the CDR3 is TGTGCCTGTCCGGGACACTTCACAGATACGCAGTATTTT. This sequence encodes CACPGHFTDTQYF. Full variable domain (remainder filled in from reference TRBV30 and TRBJ2-3): SQTIHQWPATLVQPVGSPLSLECTVEGTSNPNLYWYRQAAGRGLQLLFYSVGIGQISSEVPQNLSASRPQDRQFILSSKKLLLSDSGFYLCACPGHFTDTQYFGPGTRLTVL.

Concerning this clone itself: Other nucleotide sequences from this sample produce the same CDR3. V gene TRBV28 combines with J gene TRBJ1-2; the match to TRBD1 covers 7 bases. The CDR3 spans 13 residues. Germline V CDR1 and CDR2: MDHEN, SYDVKM. Trimming cost V 2 bases and J 4 bases; bases outside gene matches: 1. CDR3 nucleotides: TGTGCCAGCAGTTTAACAGGGGTCTATGGCTACACCTTC. It codes for CASSLTGVYGYTF.

V usage is TRBV2 and J usage is TRBJ1-5; no clear D. Germline V CDR1 and CDR2: SNHLY, FYNNEI. The germline V and J ends were trimmed by 4 bases and 5 bases, with 12 bases remaining between them. This CDR3 is 14 amino acids long. In DNA form, the CDR3 reads TGTGCCAGCAGTGGGCACGGAGGCGATCAGCCCCAGCATTTT. Translation gives CASSGHGGDQPQHF.

The chain has TRBV5-1 and TRBJ2-1; 8 nucleotides line up with TRBD1. Germline values: CDR1 SGHRS, CDR2 YFSETQ. The CDR3 covers 14 residues. The V and J ends lost 3 bases and 4 bases, in that order; junction bases with no gene match: 3. CDR3 DNA sequence: TGCGCCAGCAGCTGGGGACAGGTTTACAATGAGCAGTTCTTC. Protein product: CASSWGQVYNEQFF.

The chain combines TRBV5-1 with TRBJ1-1; TRBD1 matches 9 bases. CDR3 length: 14 amino acids. The germline V gene encodes CDR1 SGHRS and CDR2 YFSETQ. DNA of the CDR3: TGCCTTACATCGAGGACAGGGGACGGAACTGAAGCTTTCTTT. Amino acids: CLTSRTGDGTEAFF.

The J gene is TRBJ1-2, the V gene TRBV28; D gene ambiguous. CDR1 is MDHEN, CDR2 SYDVKM, per germline. V was cut by 5 bases and J by 0 bases, with 10 bases left in between. This CDR3 has 14 amino acids. The CDR3 here is CASSRQHTNYGYTF. In nucleotides, the CDR3 is TGTGCCAGCAGTCGACAACACACTAACTATGGCTACACCTTC.

This rearrangement joins TRBV11-3 to TRBJ2-3; the D is unclear. The CDR3 is 13 residues long. In germline, CDR1 is SGHNT, CDR2 YENEEA. The germline V and J ends were trimmed by 5 bases and 3 bases, with 9 bases remaining between them. This chain's CDR3 is CASSQRGTDTQYF. The CDR3, as DNA: TGTGCCAGCAGCCAGAGAGGTACAGATACGCAGTATTTT.

The V and J genes are TRBV19 and TRBJ2-3, with 7 bases that match TRBD1. Germline CDR1 and CDR2: LNHDA and SQIVND (reference sequence). This CDR3 has 15 residues. V lost 5 bases and J lost 3; bases outside the gene matches: 8. CDR3 region: CASSGPGGLTDTQYF. The CDR3, as DNA: TGTGCCAGTAGTGGACCAGGGGGTCTTACAGATACGCAGTATTTT.